The clone carrying this T cell receptor beta chain turned up a few times. Its specificity is not known. The sample is drawn from a study of blood T cells in healthy people across ages. Study findings and constraints: Diversity estimated from one million T cells was considered an underestimate. It was the long-lived donors that had more naive CD4+ cells and higher diversity than aged donors.

The CDR3 totals 14 residues. V trimming: 5 bases; J trimming: 4 bases; junction bases outside the gene matches: 5. Germline assignment: CDR1 SGHTA and CDR2 FQGTGA. Through a sample-barcoded 5' primer and a J-beta primer mix, a second PCR was run for about 6 to 12 cycles. Researchers report that a template-switch adaptor with 12 random nucleotides tagged each cDNA molecule. MiXCR, applied by TCRdb to the 5' RACE reads, yields one record per CDR3 protein. The data show 550,000 to 700,000 distinct CDR3 sequences, with 27% seen just once and 18% held by the top ten. Per sample, no less than 6 micrograms of total RNA were extracted.

The TCR sequence derives from a woman between 70 and 85 years old in good health. The material sequenced was blood. The chain joins TRBV7-3 to TRBJ1-1; 9 nucleotides agree with TRBD1. Written as DNA, the CDR3 is TGTGCCAGCAGCATGGACAGGGGCGGCACTGAAGCTTTCTTT. The encoded protein is CASSMDRGGTEAFF.